A single sample is the source of the 8 T cell receptor beta chains below, sequenced in a study of shared clonotypes between healthy human individuals. Data came from immunoSEQ multiplex PCR; TCRdb stores just in-frame clones and leaves some out. The sample lists approximately 720,000 clones; 72% were seen once. The specimen was memory CD4+ T cells sorted from blood. The subset denotes: CD45RA-negative fraction. These receptors were taken from a woman in her twenties or thirties in good health.

The chain couples TRBV2 to TRBJ1-2; TRBD1 aligns across 9 bases. CDR1 SNHLY and CDR2 FYNNEI come from the germline V gene. CDR3 length equals 13 residues. J lost 7 bases, V lost 6 bases, and 6 bases had no gene match. As DNA, the CDR3 is TGTGCCAGCAGCTTGGACAGGGGATCTGGCTACACCTTC. Encoded protein: CASSLDRGSGYTF.

This clone appeared a single time. The CDR3 region is CASSLTPFYEQYF. CDR3 in DNA: TGTGCCAGCAGTCTTACACCTTTCTACGAGCAGTACTTC. The rearrangement uses TRBV28 and TRBJ2-7; D is uncertain. Germline CDR1 is MDHEN and CDR2 is SYDVKM. This CDR3 region has 13 residues. V lost 5 bases to trimming and J lost 3 bases, with 11 bases between them.

The rearrangement links TRBV11-2 to TRBJ1-5; D remains ambiguous. The germline gives CDR1 SGHAT, CDR2 FQNNGV. CDR3 length: 14 amino acids. Trimming pared 2 bases from V and 5 bases from J, leaving 10 bases between. CDR3 sequence: CASSLSAVDQPQHF. The CDR3 DNA reads TGTGCCAGCAGCTTATCGGCGGTGGATCAGCCCCAGCATTTT.

The chain employs TRBV29-1 and TRBJ2-1, with D perhaps matching TRBD1 or TRBD2 (5 bases each). CDR1 and CDR2 (germline): SQVTM, ANQGSEA. V was clipped by 8 bases and J by 7 bases, with 21 bases between them. The CDR3 runs to 14 residues. CDR3 coding DNA: TGCAGCTCGTCCGGGACCGGTGATGGAAATGAGCAGTTCTTC. It specifies CSSSGTGDGNEQFF.

The chain carries TRBV28 and TRBJ2-1; no reliable D call. The CDR3 runs 19 residues. The V gene lost 3 bases and the J gene lost 2 bases, with 23 bases spanning the gap. Per germline, CDR1 MDHEN and CDR2 SYDVKM. The CDR3 DNA follows: TGTGCCAGCAGTTTGTGGGCAGGCCAAACAATTGGTGCCTACAATGAGCAGTTCTTC. Translation gives CASSLWAGQTIGAYNEQFF.

This chain links TRBV5-8 with TRBJ2-5, with a possible D match to TRBD2 (5 bases). The CDR3 loop spans 15 amino acids. V lost 0 bases and J 7 bases, leaving 16 bases between the germline ends. Per the germline V gene, CDR1 is SGHTS and CDR2 is YDEGEE. The CDR3 sequence: CASSLVRGLDGTQYF. The CDR3 DNA sequence: TGTGCCAGCAGCTTGGTCCGGGGTTTGGACGGGACCCAGTACTTC.

This chain uses TRBV2 with TRBJ1-2, with D tentatively TRBD1 (5 bases). Per germline, CDR1 SNHLY and CDR2 FYNNEI. CDR3 size: 13 residues. The germline V and J ends were trimmed by 4 bases and 7 bases, with 13 bases remaining between them. The CDR3 reads CASSVRDTGGYTF. CDR3 sequence (DNA): TGTGCCAGCAGTGTCAGGGATACGGGTGGCTACACCTTC.

The chain carries TRBV7-7 and TRBJ2-5, with TRBD1 as a possible D gene (5 bases). Trimming pared 1 base from V and 4 bases from J, leaving 13 bases between. Germline values: CDR1 SSHAT, CDR2 FNYEAQ (reference sequence). The CDR3 has 15 residues. As DNA, the CDR3 is TGTGCCAGCAGCTTAGATCAGGGTTGGGGAGAGACCCAGTACTTC. Translated: CASSLDQGWGETQYF.